This T cell receptor (beta chain) came from a study of T cells after yellow fever vaccination. Study summary: Researchers used SMART-Seq v4 Ultra Low Input to prepare fractions that had low cell numbers.

General study findings and limits: Abundant bulk-derived clonotypes could contaminate FACS-sorted repertoires. Secondary responses were weaker yet peaked faster, day 5 versus 15. The booster response re-showed most primary clones: approximately 95% CD4, around 90% CD8.

V dropped 8 bases and J dropped 2; count of bases not matched to a gene: 9. This CDR3 region has 15 residues. Germline V gene sequence: CDR1 MNHEY, CDR2 SVGEGT. This clonotype was recorded a few times. Its specificity is unknown. TCRdb redid the calling of the 5' RACE reads with MiXCR, one entry per CDR3 protein. Of approximately 330,000 distinct CDR3 sequences in the sample, 4.1% were seen once. This material consisted of PBMCs, taken 5 days after the yellow fever booster vaccination. The gene calls are TRBV6-2 or TRBV6-3 and TRBJ2-5; 9 positions agree with TRBD2. This clonotype was obtained from a man between 18 and 35 years old who received the YFV17D yellow fever vaccine. This CDR3 is CASVGTSRGQETQYF. The CDR3 DNA reads as TGTGCCAGCGTCGGGACTAGCCGGGGGCAAGAGACCCAGTACTTC.